These T cell receptor beta chains were read from a single sample in a study of early T cells in non-severe SARS-CoV-2 infection. TCRdb re-analysed the 5' RACE reads in MiXCR, keeping a single row per CDR3 protein. The sample includes tens of thousands of distinct CDR3 sequences, 4.5% of them seen just once. Source material: whole blood. These receptors came from an adult who was a healthcare worker with PCR-confirmed SARS-CoV-2 infection or an uninfected control (not recorded which). Each CDR3 is given with its conserved first and last residue. Fields, in order: D gene, V gene, clone size, J gene, CDR3 DNA, CDR3 protein. The D gene is left open where the match is weak. The size entry is marked missing in some rows and otherwise reads once, few, many or a size class.

.,TRBV20-1,many,TRBJ2-5,TGCAGTGCTAGAGATCTCCGGGCAGCCCAAGAGACCCAGTACTTC,CSARDLRAAQETQYF
.,TRBV5-1,.,TRBJ1-1,TGCGCCAGCAGCTTGGACCCTTCAGGGAACACTGAAGCTTTCTTT,CASSLDPSGNTEAFF
.,TRBV11-2,many,TRBJ1-2,TGTGCCAGCAGCTTGGGTTCGGGCAGGGTTAACTATGGCTACACCTTC,CASSLGSGRVNYGYTF
TRBD2,TRBV7-9,few,TRBJ2-5,TGTGCCAGCAGCTTTAGGGCTAGCGGACAAGAGACCCAGTACTTC,CASSFRASGQETQYF
TRBD1,TRBV6-1,once,TRBJ1-1,TGTGCCAGCAGAGGCCTACAGGGGGCCGTGAACACTGAAGCTTTCTTT,CASRGLQGAVNTEAFF
.,TRBV10-2,many,TRBJ1-2,TGCGCCAGCTCGGGCGACGATGGCTACACCTTC,CASSGDDGYTF
.,TRBV5-1,many,TRBJ1-1,TGCGCCAGCAGCTTGGGGGGCTGGGTCACTGAAGCTTTCTTT,CASSLGGWVTEAFF
.,TRBV29-1,many,TRBJ2-2,TGCAGCGTTGGGACTGGGGGACCGAACACCGGGGAGCTGTTTTTT,CSVGTGGPNTGELFF
TRBD1,TRBV4-3,few,TRBJ2-7,TGCGCCAGCAGCCAAGATGGGACAGGGGGCCTCGAGCAGTACTTC,CASSQDGTGGLEQYF
.,TRBV4-3,many,TRBJ2-1,TGCGCCAGCAGCCAAGATGCTGGACCAAACCTCTACAATGAGCAGTTCTTC,CASSQDAGPNLYNEQFF
.,TRBV18,many,TRBJ1-5,TGTGCCAGCTCAAAGGCGAGCAATCAGCCCCAGCATTTT,CASSKASNQPQHF
.,TRBV7-2,.,TRBJ2-5,TGTGCCAGCAGCTTAGTGGATGGGACCCAGTACTTC,CASSLVDGTQYF
.,TRBV20-1,many,TRBJ1-1,TGCAGTGCTAGCGGCCCGGAAACAGGGCCTACTGAAGCTTTCTTT,CSASGPETGPTEAFF
TRBD1,TRBV20-1,.,TRBJ2-3,TGCAGTGCTCGCCAGTGGAGACAGGGGCAAAGCACAGATACGCAGTATTTT,CSARQWRQGQSTDTQYF
.,TRBV7-3,many,TRBJ1-1,TGTGCCAGCAGCGAGCAGGGTACTCTGAACACTGAAGCTTTCTTT,CASSEQGTLNTEAFF
.,TRBV4-1,.,TRBJ1-2,TGCGCCAGCAGCCAAGCCGGACGGGGATCTGGGGGCTACACCTTC,CASSQAGRGSGGYTF
TRBD2,TRBV6-6,many,TRBJ2-5,TGTGCCAGCAGTACCCGGACTAGCGAGGGTGAGACCCAGTACTTC,CASSTRTSEGETQYF
.,TRBV11-2,many,TRBJ1-1,TGTGCCAGCAGCTTAGATTGGGGGGGCACTGAAGCTTTCTTT,CASSLDWGGTEAFF
TRBD2,TRBV24-1,many,TRBJ2-3,TGTGCCACCGAGGGGACTAGCGGGAGTTTAGATACGCAGTATTTT,CATEGTSGSLDTQYF
TRBD2,TRBV28,many,TRBJ2-2,TGTGCCAGCAGTTTATTGCCTAGCGGGTACACCGGGGAGCTGTTTTTT,CASSLLPSGYTGELFF
TRBD2,TRBV29-1,many,TRBJ2-7,TGCAGCGTCGCTAGCGGGAGCAACGAGCAGTACTTC,CSVASGSNEQYF
TRBD2,TRBV12-3/TRBV12-4,many,TRBJ2-3,TGTGCCAGCAGTCCATCGGGGAGCGGGAGTTCGTCTACGCAGTATTTT,CASSPSGSGSSSTQYF
.,TRBV20-1,many,TRBJ1-2,TGCAGTGCTAGTGGAGACCTGACAGCCAGGGTCTATGGCTACACCTTC,CSASGDLTARVYGYTF
TRBD1,TRBV7-9,many,TRBJ2-7,TGTGCCAGCAGCCATCCCGGGACAGGGTTTGGCTACGAGCAGTACTTC,CASSHPGTGFGYEQYF